These 25 T cell receptor beta chains came from one sample sequenced in a study of T cell repertoires and HLA-DP antigens (dated by TCRdb to 2017 to 2018). The library came from the immunoSEQ multiplex PCR assay. Held by TCRdb, this immuneACCESS table contains in-frame sequences only and omits some clones. Under half of the omission traces to an unresolved V gene where checked; the cause of the rest is unknown. The sample includes about 89,000 clones, with around nine tenths observed a single time. Clones ranked in the top ten supply around 1.7% of the sample. Antigens for these TCRs are unknown. The material sequenced was CD4+ T cells from PBMCs. Source of these receptors: a man between 50 and 59 years old in good health and CMV-seronegative.

The rearrangement uses TRBV7-9 and TRBJ2-5; 7 positions match TRBD1. The CDR3 is 14 residues long. Per the germline V gene, CDR1 is SEHNR and CDR2 is FQNEAQ (reference sequence). V lost 1 base and J lost 4; bases outside the gene matches: 3. CDR3 sequence reads: CASSLGAGGETQYF. CDR3 nucleotides: TGTGCCAGCAGCTTAGGTGCAGGGGGAGAGACCCAGTACTTC.

The V call is TRBV25-1, the J call TRBJ2-4; no firm D call. V dropped 4 bases and J dropped 3 bases, with 13 bases sitting between them. Germline CDR1 reads MGHDK; CDR2 reads SYGVNS. CDR3 length: 15 residues. The CDR3 is CASSVTDSVKNIQYF. The CDR3 coding sequence is TGTGCCAGCAGTGTTACAGATTCGGTCAAAAACATTCAGTACTTC.

This clone was counted only a few times. V and J are TRBV5-1 and TRBJ2-2; 11 nucleotides match TRBD1. The junction had 6 bases not matched to a gene; V was cut back by 5 bases and J by 6 bases. The CDR3 loop spans 15 amino acids. CDR1 and CDR2 (germline): SGHRS, YFSETQ. In nucleotides, the CDR3 is TGCGCCAGCAGGTCCGGGACAGGGGGAGCCGGGGAGCTGTTTTTT. Residues: CASRSGTGGAGELFF.

The chain carries TRBV11-2 and TRBJ2-7; D may be TRBD2 (7 bases). The CDR3 length is 16 residues. The V gene lost 5 bases and the J gene lost 4 bases, with 21 bases spanning the gap. Germline CDR1 reads SGHAT; CDR2 reads FQNNGV. CDR3 residues: CASSGGDKTGRYEQYF. CDR3 bases: TGTGCCAGCAGCGGGGGGGACAAAACGGGAAGGTACGAGCAGTACTTC.

This clone was detected only a few times. The chain links TRBV6-5 to TRBJ2-7; D may correspond to TRBD1 or TRBD2 (5 bases each). The CDR3 sequence is 12 residues long. The V end lost 8 bases, the J end lost 2 bases, and 10 bases lay between the germline ends. CDR1 and CDR2 from the germline V gene are MNHEY and SVGAGI. The CDR3 DNA follows: TGTGCCAGCCATCGGGGCACCTACGAGCAGTACTTC. This sequence encodes CASHRGTYEQYF.

The rearrangement joins TRBV7-2 to TRBJ2-3; 11 bases are shared with TRBD1. V lost 2 bases, J lost 3 bases, and 4 bases stayed unmatched. Germline CDR1 and CDR2: SGHTA and FQGNSA. The CDR3 consists of 16 residues. The CDR3, as DNA: TGTGCCAGCAGCTTAAGGGGGACAGGGGGGACAGATACGCAGTATTTT. The encoded protein is CASSLRGTGGTDTQYF.

The genes are TRBV15 and TRBJ2-2; 7 positions match TRBD1. The trim removed 0 bases at V and 6 bases at J, leaving 7 bases unmatched. The CDR3 extends over 16 amino acids. Per the germline V gene, CDR1 is LNHNV and CDR2 is YYDKDF (reference sequence). Here the CDR3 reads CATSRDPFTGAGELFF. In DNA, the CDR3 is TGTGCCACCAGCAGAGATCCCTTTACAGGGGCCGGGGAGCTGTTTTTT.

This sequence joins TRBV25-1 and TRBJ2-3; 7 bases map to TRBD1. The CDR3 is made up of 17 amino acids. Germline CDR1 is MGHDK and CDR2 is SYGVNS. J gave up 1 base and V 0 bases, and 7 bases lay outside the gene matches. The CDR3 nucleotides are TGTGCCAGCAGTGAATATAAGAGGGGGCCCCGCACAGATACGCAGTATTTT. Translating it yields CASSEYKRGPRTDTQYF. The complete variable domain, with remaining parts taken from reference TRBV25-1 and TRBJ2-3, reads EADIYQTPRYLVIGTGKKITLECSQTMGHDKMYWYQQDPGMELHLIHYSYGVNSTEKGDLSSESTVSRIRTEHFPLTLESARPSHTSQYLCASSEYKRGPRTDTQYFGPGTRLTVL.

The sample holds one count of this clone. The rearrangement uses TRBV2 and TRBJ1-4; D possibly corresponds to TRBD1 (5 bases). V was cut by 4 bases and J by 3 bases, with 9 bases left in between. From germline, CDR1 is SNHLY and CDR2 FYNNEI. This CDR3 contains 14 residues. CDR3 region: CASSAGFSNEKLFF. The CDR3 bases are TGTGCCAGCAGTGCAGGGTTCTCTAATGAAAAACTGTTTTTT.

The chain links TRBV9 to TRBJ2-1; TRBD2 aligns across 8 bases. J lost 0 bases, V lost 3 bases, and 11 bases had no gene match. This CDR3 contains 18 residues. The germline gives CDR1 SGDLS, CDR2 YYNGEE. The CDR3: CASSAPPQRGLSYNEQFF. The CDR3 bases are TGTGCCAGCAGCGCTCCCCCCCAGCGGGGGCTCTCCTACAATGAGCAGTTCTTC.

V and J are TRBV9 and TRBJ2-7; no clear D gene. Germline CDR1 is SGDLS and CDR2 is YYNGEE. CDR3 length: 15 residues. Trimming left V 3 bases short and J 2 bases short, with 15 bases between. CDR3 amino acids: CASSGRVGPTYEQYF. For the CDR3, the DNA is TGTGCCAGCAGCGGACGGGTGGGTCCGACCTACGAGCAGTACTTC. The whole variable domain, filled in from reference TRBV9 and TRBJ2-7, reads DSGVTQTPKHLITATGQRVTLRCSPRSGDLSVYWYQQSLDQGLQFLIQYYNGEERAKGNILERFSAQQFPDLHSELNLSSLELGDSALYFCASSGRVGPTYEQYFGPGTRLTVT.

The rearrangement uses TRBV6-5 and TRBJ1-6; no reliable D call. Between the trimmed V and J ends, which lost 6 bases and 5 bases, there was a span of 8 bases. The CDR3 has 13 amino acids. The germline V gene encodes CDR1 MNHEY and CDR2 SVGAGI. The CDR3 spells CASSFSDNSPLHF. The CDR3 DNA is TGTGCCAGCAGCTTCAGCGATAATTCACCCCTCCACTTT.

This chain connects TRBV19 to TRBJ1-1, with D hard to call. CDR1 LNHDA and CDR2 SQIVND come from the germline V gene (reference sequence). Deletions cut 2 bases from V and 1 base from J, with 14 bases between. This CDR3 has 16 amino acids. The CDR3: CASSISNQAGNTEAFF. The CDR3 DNA follows: TGTGCCAGTAGTATATCCAACCAGGCGGGGAACACTGAAGCTTTCTTT.

The chain is built from TRBV7-6 and TRBJ1-2; TRBD1 aligns across 7 bases. Trimming removed 3 bases from V and 6 bases from J; junction bases left unmatched: 16. Germline CDR1 and CDR2: SGHVS and FNYEAQ. The CDR3 is 17 amino acids. Written as DNA, the CDR3 is TGTGCCAGCAGCTTGCAGGGGGGGTCCATAGGGTATAATGGCTACACCTTC. Its translation is CASSLQGGSIGYNGYTF.

The chain combines TRBV29-1 with TRBJ2-5; D possibly uses TRBD1 or TRBD2 (5 bases each). Germline CDR1 SQVTM, CDR2 ANQGSEA. The CDR3 covers 12 residues. The V gene lost 4 bases and the J gene lost 4 bases, with 10 bases spanning the gap. CDR3 region: CSVGEGTETQYF. The CDR3 DNA reads as TGCAGCGTTGGAGAGGGGACAGAGACCCAGTACTTC.

The chain combines TRBV7-6 with TRBJ2-1; tentative D call: TRBD2 (5 bases). Trimming removed 5 bases at V and 4 bases at J, with 12 bases between. This CDR3 is 14 amino acids long. Germline V gives CDR1 SGHVS, CDR2 FNYEAQ. Here the CDR3 reads CASSPARTYNEQFF. Here the CDR3 DNA reads TGTGCCAGCAGCCCCGCCCGGACTTACAATGAGCAGTTCTTC.

The chain carries TRBV6-1 and TRBJ2-3; the match to TRBD2 covers 11 bases. The CDR3 sequence is 18 residues long. CDR1 MNHNS and CDR2 SASEGT come from the germline V gene. Trimming cost V 2 bases and J 0 bases; bases outside gene matches: 7. The CDR3: CASSEMASGGTSTDTQYF. CDR3 DNA sequence: TGTGCCAGCAGTGAAATGGCTAGCGGGGGGACTAGCACAGATACGCAGTATTTT.

The gene calls are TRBV5-6 and TRBJ1-2; D remains unclear. The germline gives CDR1 SGHDT, CDR2 YYEEEE. Trimming took 4 bases from V and 6 from J, leaving 13 bases between them. The length of the CDR3 is 13 residues. The CDR3 DNA reads TGTGCCAGCAGCCTAGGGTTGGTGAATGGCTACACCTTC. It codes for CASSLGLVNGYTF. Based on the CDR3 plus reference TRBV5-6 and TRBJ1-2, the full variable domain is DAGVTQSPTHLIKTRGQQVTLRCSPKSGHDTVSWYQQALGQGPQFIFQYYEEEERQRGNFPDRFSGHQFPNYSSELNVNALLLGDSALYLCASSLGLVNGYTFGSGTRLTVV.

This chain connects TRBV7-6 to TRBJ1-5; D is perhaps TRBD1 (5 bases). The CDR3 has 15 residues. V shed 1 base and J shed 3 bases, with 10 bases lying between them. The germline V gene has CDR1 SGHVS and CDR2 FNYEAQ. CDR3 residues: CASSLGGGFNQPQHF. The CDR3 DNA reads TGTGCCAGCAGCTTAGGCGGGGGGTTCAATCAGCCCCAGCATTTT. The full variable domain, its missing parts supplied by reference TRBV7-6 and TRBJ1-5, is GAGVSQSPRYKVTKRGQDVALRCDPISGHVSLYWYRQALGQGPEFLTYFNYEAQQDKSGLPNDRFSAERPEGSISTLTIQRTEQRDSAMYRCASSLGGGFNQPQHFGDGTRLSIL.

The genes are TRBV7-9 and TRBJ2-7, with D tentatively TRBD2 (5 bases). V lost 10 bases and J lost 2, with 15 bases in between. The CDR3 is made up of 13 amino acids. Germline V gene data show CDR1 as SEHNR and CDR2 as FQNEAQ (reference sequence). CDR3 sequence (DNA): TGTGCCACCGATCGGGAAGGGACCTACGAGCAGTACTTC. This codes for CATDREGTYEQYF.

The gene calls are TRBV19 and TRBJ2-3, with TRBD2 matching 8 bases. Germline assignment: CDR1 LNHDA and CDR2 SQIVND (reference sequence). Trimming took 5 bases from V and 5 from J; bases not matched to a gene: 12. This CDR3 spans 16 amino acids. CDR3 sequence (DNA): TGTGCCAGTAGTTTCGGTAGCGGGATAAGACAAGATACGCAGTATTTT. It yields the protein CASSFGSGIRQDTQYF.

The chain links TRBV18 to TRBJ1-1, with D tentatively TRBD1 (5 bases). The length of the CDR3 is 17 residues. CDR1 KGHSH and CDR2 LQKENI come from the germline V gene. Deletions cut 3 bases from V and 3 bases from J, with 20 bases between. CDR3 nucleotide sequence: TGTGCCAGCTCACCTCCCGGGACCCCTCGCGGGGACACTGAAGCTTTCTTT. Its protein product is CASSPPGTPRGDTEAFF.

This clone was picked up one time. V and J are TRBV19 and TRBJ2-5; 8 nucleotides agree with TRBD1. Germline V gene sequence: CDR1 LNHDA, CDR2 SQIVND (reference sequence). The CDR3 has 13 residues. The J segment lost 4 bases and the V segment lost 5 bases, leaving 3 bases of the junction unmatched. DNA of the CDR3: TGTGCCAGTAGTGGGACAGGACGAGAGACCCAGTACTTC. Its translation is CASSGTGRETQYF.

A few counts support this clone. The chain joins TRBV7-6 to TRBJ2-5; D is uncertain. Looked up from germline, CDR1 is SGHVS and CDR2 is FNYEAQ. The CDR3 is 12 amino acids. Deletions cut 2 bases from V and 3 bases from J, with 4 bases between. The CDR3 is CASSLTEETQYF. In DNA, the CDR3 is TGTGCCAGCAGCTTAACCGAAGAGACCCAGTACTTC.

This rearrangement joins TRBV7-2 to TRBJ1-1, with D perhaps matching TRBD1 (6 bases). The CDR3 is 14 residues long. Per the germline V gene, CDR1 is SGHTA and CDR2 is FQGNSA. V lost 4 bases and J 4 bases, leaving 13 bases between the germline ends. CDR3 amino acids: CASSSSLGGTEAFF. The CDR3 DNA sequence: TGTGCCAGCAGCTCCTCCTTAGGGGGCACTGAAGCTTTCTTT.